This entry features one T cell receptor (beta chain) sequence. Time point in this sample: blood 2 weeks post-SBRT. Stated treatment: 15 Gy SBRT to primary tumor, nephrectomy 4 weeks later. Germline CDR1 SGHTA, CDR2 FQGNSA. V lost 4 bases and J lost 0, with 18 bases in between. The CDR3 runs to 17 residues. The record originates from a study of radiation and T cells in renal cell carcinoma. TCRdb's copy holds only in-frame clones and misses some; the assay was immunoSEQ multiplex PCR. Here the sample spans some 120,000 clones, about 81% being singletons. This specimen was blood, taken from a patient whose treatment included radiotherapy and nephrectomy. The chain employs TRBV7-2 and TRBJ1-2; D is uncertain. This TCR came from a woman aged 55 to 70 with renal cell carcinoma. The CDR3 here is CASSSTAGNPANYGYTF. The CDR3 region has the DNA TGTGCCAGCAGCTCAACTGCCGGGAACCCAGCTAACTATGGCTACACCTTC.